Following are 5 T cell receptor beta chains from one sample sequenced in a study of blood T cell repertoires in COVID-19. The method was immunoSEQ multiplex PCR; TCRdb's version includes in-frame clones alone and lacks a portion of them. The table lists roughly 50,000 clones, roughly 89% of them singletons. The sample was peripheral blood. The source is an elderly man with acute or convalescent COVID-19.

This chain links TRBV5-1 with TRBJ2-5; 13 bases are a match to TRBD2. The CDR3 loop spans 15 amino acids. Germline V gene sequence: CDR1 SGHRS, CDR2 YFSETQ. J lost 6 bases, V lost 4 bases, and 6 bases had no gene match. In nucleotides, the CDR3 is TGCGCCAGCAGCCGAGGGACTAGCGGGGTACAGACCCAGTACTTC. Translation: CASSRGTSGVQTQYF.

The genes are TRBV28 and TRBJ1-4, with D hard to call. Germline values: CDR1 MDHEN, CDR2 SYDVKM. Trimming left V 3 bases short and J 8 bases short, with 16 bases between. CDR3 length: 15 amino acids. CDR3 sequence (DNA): TGTGCCAGCAGTTTCGGGAATCCGCAGCGGGAAAAACTGTTTTTT. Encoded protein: CASSFGNPQREKLFF.

The CDR3 protein is CAILDGGTAEAFF. DNA of the CDR3: TGTGCCATCCTGGATGGCGGGACAGCTGAAGCTTTCTTT. This chain joins TRBV10-3 and TRBJ1-1; TRBD1 matches 7 bases. V lost 8 bases and J lost 6; bases outside the gene matches: 9. The CDR3 totals 13 residues. The germline V gene has CDR1 ENHRY and CDR2 SYGVKD.

For the CDR3, the DNA is TGTGCCAGCAGCGCAGCGGGTTTCACCTACGAGCAGTACTTC. This sequence encodes CASSAAGFTYEQYF. The chain uses TRBV2 and TRBJ2-7; TRBD2 is a possible D gene (6 bases). V was cut by 6 bases and J by 2 bases, with 14 bases left in between. The CDR3 has 14 amino acids. Germline-derived CDR1 and CDR2 are SNHLY and FYNNEI.

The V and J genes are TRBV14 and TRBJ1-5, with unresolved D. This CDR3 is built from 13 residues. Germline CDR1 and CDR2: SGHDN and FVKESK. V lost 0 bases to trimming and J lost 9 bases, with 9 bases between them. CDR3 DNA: TGTGCCAGCAGCCAAGATCAGGCCTCGCCCCAGCATTTT. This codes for CASSQDQASPQHF. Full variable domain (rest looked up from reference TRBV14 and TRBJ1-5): EAGVTQFPSHSVIEKGQTVTLRCDPISGHDNLYWYRRVMGKEIKFLLHFVKESKQDESGMPNNRFLAERTGGTYSTLKVQPAELEDSGVYFCASSQDQASPQHFGDGTRLSIL.